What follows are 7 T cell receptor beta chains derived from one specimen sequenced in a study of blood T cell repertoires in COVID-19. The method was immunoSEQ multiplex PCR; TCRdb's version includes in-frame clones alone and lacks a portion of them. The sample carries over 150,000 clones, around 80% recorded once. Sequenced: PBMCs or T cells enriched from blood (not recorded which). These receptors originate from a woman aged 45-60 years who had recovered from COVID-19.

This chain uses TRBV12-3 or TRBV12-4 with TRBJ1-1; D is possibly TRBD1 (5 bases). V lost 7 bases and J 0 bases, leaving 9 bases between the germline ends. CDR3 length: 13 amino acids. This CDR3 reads CASTPRVNTEAFF. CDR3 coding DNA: TGTGCCAGCACCCCCAGGGTGAACACTGAAGCTTTCTTT.

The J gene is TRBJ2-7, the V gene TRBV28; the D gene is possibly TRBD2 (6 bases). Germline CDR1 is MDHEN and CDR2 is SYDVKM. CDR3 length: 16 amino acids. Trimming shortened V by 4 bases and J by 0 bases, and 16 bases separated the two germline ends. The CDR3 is CASSSLGGLSSYEQYF. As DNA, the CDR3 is TGTGCCAGCAGTTCCCTCGGGGGTTTAAGCTCCTACGAGCAGTACTTC.

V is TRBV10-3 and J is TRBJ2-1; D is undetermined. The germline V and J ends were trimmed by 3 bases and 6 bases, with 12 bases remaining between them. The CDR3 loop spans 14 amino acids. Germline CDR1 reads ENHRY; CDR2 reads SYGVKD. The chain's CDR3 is CAISDLRMSNEQFF. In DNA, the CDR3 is TGTGCCATCAGTGACCTGAGGATGAGCAATGAGCAGTTCTTC.

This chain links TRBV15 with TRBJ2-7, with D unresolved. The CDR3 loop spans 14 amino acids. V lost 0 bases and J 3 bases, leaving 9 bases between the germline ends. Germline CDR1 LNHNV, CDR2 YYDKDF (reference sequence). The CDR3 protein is CATSRDKADYEQYF. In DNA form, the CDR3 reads TGTGCCACCAGCAGAGATAAGGCGGACTACGAGCAGTACTTC.

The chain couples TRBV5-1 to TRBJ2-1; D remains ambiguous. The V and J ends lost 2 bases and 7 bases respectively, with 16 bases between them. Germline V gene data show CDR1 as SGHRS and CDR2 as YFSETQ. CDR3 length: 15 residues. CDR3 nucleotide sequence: TGCGCCAGCAGCTTTAAATTGGCGGCCGGGAATGAGCAGTTCTTC. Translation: CASSFKLAAGNEQFF.

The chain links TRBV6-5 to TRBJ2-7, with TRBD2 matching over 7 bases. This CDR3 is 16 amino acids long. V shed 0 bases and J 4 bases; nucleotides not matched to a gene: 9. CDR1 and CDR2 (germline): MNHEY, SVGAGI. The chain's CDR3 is CASSYSGSAGAYEQYF. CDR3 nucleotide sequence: TGTGCCAGCAGTTACTCGGGGTCGGCGGGAGCTTACGAGCAGTACTTC.

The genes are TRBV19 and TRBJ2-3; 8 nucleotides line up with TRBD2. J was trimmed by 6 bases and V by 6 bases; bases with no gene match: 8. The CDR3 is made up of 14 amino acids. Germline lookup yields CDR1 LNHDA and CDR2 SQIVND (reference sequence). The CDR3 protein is CASSGRAIRDTQYF. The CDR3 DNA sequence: TGTGCCAGTAGCGGGAGGGCGATACGGGATACGCAGTATTTT.